These 22 T cell receptor beta chains originate from one sample sequenced in a study of blood T cells in healthy people across ages. With a J-beta primer mix and a sample-barcoded 5' primer, a second PCR ran 7 to 11 cycles. A single record per CDR3 protein comes from TCRdb applying MiXCR to the 5' RACE reads. The repertoire holds 1.4 million to 1.5 million distinct CDR3 sequences, around 42% seen once, with 7.9% in the top ten. The sequenced sample consisted of blood. The receptors derive from a woman younger than 35 in good health.

The chain couples TRBV4-1 to TRBJ2-7, with TRBD2 matching over 10 bases. CDR3 length: 15 amino acids. Germline V gives CDR1 MGHRA, CDR2 YSYEKL. Trimming cost V 3 bases and J 2 bases; bases outside gene matches: 4. CDR3 sequence: CASSHGSGGAYEQYF. The CDR3 DNA reads as TGCGCCAGCAGCCATGGGAGCGGGGGGGCCTACGAGCAGTACTTC.

The V gene is TRBV20-1, the J gene TRBJ2-1, with 12 bases that match TRBD1. This CDR3 has 15 amino acids. Unmatched junction bases numbered 6, after V lost 2 bases and J lost 7 bases. Germline assignment: CDR1 DFQATT and CDR2 SNEGSKA (reference sequence). CDR3 in amino acids: CSARPEGQGANEQFF. The CDR3 region has the DNA TGCAGTGCTAGACCCGAGGGACAGGGGGCTAATGAGCAGTTCTTC.

The chain recombines TRBV6-1 with TRBJ1-2; no clear D gene. Per germline, CDR1 MNHNS and CDR2 SASEGT. The CDR3 loop spans 16 amino acids. V shed 2 bases and J shed 8 bases, with 21 bases lying between them. CDR3 coding DNA: TGTGCCAGCAGTGAATGGAGGGAATGGCCTTTGATGGGCTACACCTTC. Translated: CASSEWREWPLMGYTF.

This chain uses TRBV12-5 with TRBJ2-1, with 7 bases lining up with TRBD2. This CDR3 has 19 residues. V gave up 0 bases and J gave up 9 bases; unmatched junction bases: 20. The V gene's germline CDR1 is LGHNT and CDR2 FRNRAP. The CDR3 DNA is TGTGCTAGTGGTTTGGTACTTTTACTAGCGTGGGGAGAAGTTTCTGAGCAGTTCTTC. Its translation: CASGLVLLLAWGEVSEQFF.

The chain uses TRBV3-1 and TRBJ2-7, with D unclear. The germline CDR1 and CDR2 sequences are LGHDT and YNNKEL (reference sequence). Trimming took 1 base from V and 1 from J, leaving 14 bases between them. The CDR3 loop spans 16 amino acids. CDR3 sequence (DNA): TGTGCCAGCAGCCAAGGGGCGGTACAACAATCCTACGAGCAGTACTTC. It encodes CASSQGAVQQSYEQYF.

The chain links TRBV2 to TRBJ2-7; TRBD2 aligns across 8 bases. The ends lost 3 bases at V and 4 bases at J; junction bases unmatched: 8. The germline V gene has CDR1 SNHLY and CDR2 FYNNEI. This CDR3 contains 15 residues. CDR3 sequence reads: CASSDSSGSIYEQYF. The CDR3 DNA follows: TGTGCCAGCAGTGATTCAAGCGGGAGTATTTACGAGCAGTACTTC.

The J gene is TRBJ2-5, the V gene TRBV2, with 7 bases fitting TRBD1. The CDR3 has 14 amino acids. Trimming at V came to 6 bases and at J to 4 bases, leaving 8 bases not matched to a gene. Looked up from germline, CDR1 is SNHLY and CDR2 is FYNNEI. The CDR3 loop is CASRADRTRETQYF. The CDR3 coding sequence is TGTGCCAGCAGGGCGGACAGGACCAGAGAGACCCAGTACTTC.

A few counts support this clonotype. This chain uses TRBV7-9 with TRBJ1-2, with D perhaps TRBD1 (5 bases). CDR3 size: 15 residues. V was pared by 5 bases and J by 4 bases, with 17 bases between. The germline V gene encodes CDR1 SEHNR and CDR2 FQNEAQ (reference sequence). The CDR3 sequence is CASSPGSGASYGYTF. The CDR3 DNA follows: TGTGCCAGCAGCCCCGGGTCCGGGGCTTCCTATGGCTACACCTTC.

This chain uses TRBV5-6 with TRBJ1-1; TRBD1 is a possible D gene (6 bases). The CDR3 covers 17 residues. The ends were cut back, 0 bases at V and 5 bases at J, with 20 bases in the middle. Germline V gives CDR1 SGHDT, CDR2 YYEEEE. Here the CDR3 DNA reads TGTGCCAGCAGCTTGGCCGCTTGGGGGGGCGCAGGGACTGAAGCTTTCTTT. This codes for CASSLAAWGGAGTEAFF.

V usage is TRBV6-2 or TRBV6-3 and J usage is TRBJ2-7; 9 bases are a match to TRBD2. CDR1 and CDR2 (germline): MNHEY, SVGEGT. This CDR3 has 15 amino acids. V lost 6 bases, J lost 7 bases, and 13 bases stayed unmatched. This CDR3 is CASRSSGRRYNEQYF. The DNA for the CDR3 is TGTGCCAGCAGATCAAGCGGGAGGCGTTACAATGAGCAGTACTTC.

The V call is TRBV4-1, the J call TRBJ2-7; D call uncertain. V lost 2 bases and J 0 bases, leaving 5 bases between the germline ends. Germline V CDR1 and CDR2: MGHRA, YSYEKL. There are 13 residues in the CDR3. The CDR3 DNA follows: TGCGCCAGCAGCCAACTGAGCTCCTACGAGCAGTACTTC. Translated, it gives CASSQLSSYEQYF.

J is TRBJ2-7 and V is TRBV28, with D perhaps TRBD1 (5 bases). This CDR3 spans 17 amino acids. The germline CDR1 and CDR2 sequences are MDHEN and SYDVKM. V lost 3 bases to trimming and J lost 0 bases, with 18 bases between them. As DNA, the CDR3 is TGTGCCAGCAGTTTGGCCGAAGGGTCAACAGGCTCCTACGAGCAGTACTTC. This sequence encodes CASSLAEGSTGSYEQYF.

The chain combines TRBV28 with TRBJ2-4; tentatively, D is TRBD1 (7 bases). CDR1 and CDR2 from the germline V gene are MDHEN and SYDVKM. This CDR3 contains 18 residues. V lost 3 bases, J lost 0 bases, and 18 bases lay in between. CDR3: CASSFRGTAPVAKNIQYF. Written as DNA, the CDR3 is TGTGCCAGCAGTTTCCGCGGGACAGCCCCCGTAGCCAAAAACATTCAGTACTTC.

This sequence joins TRBV6-1 and TRBJ1-5, with 10 bases identical to TRBD1. Germline V lookup: CDR1 MNHNS, CDR2 SASEGT. CDR3 length: 17 residues. V shed 6 bases and J 1 base; nucleotides not matched to a gene: 9. The chain's CDR3 is CASSPGTGDVSNQPQHF. The DNA for the CDR3 is TGTGCCAGCAGCCCCGGGACAGGGGACGTCAGCAATCAGCCCCAGCATTTT.

Concerning this clonotype itself: The junction differs from germline at one of its ends, possibly a read error. The CDR3 is CSARDRLGTDMQYF. The CDR3 DNA reads as TGCAGTGCTAGAGATCGCCTGGGCACAGATATGCAGTATTTT. The gene calls are TRBV20-1 and TRBJ2-3; no reliable D call. Germline values: CDR1 DFQATT, CDR2 SNEGSKA (reference sequence). This CDR3 has 14 amino acids.

The genes are TRBV27 and TRBJ2-1; D is perhaps TRBD1 or TRBD2 (5 bases each). The germline V gene encodes CDR1 MNHEY and CDR2 SMNVEV (reference sequence). Trimming stripped 0 bases from V and 7 bases from J, with 10 bases between. The CDR3 has 14 residues. CDR3 sequence (DNA): TGTGCCAGCAGTTTATCGGGGGTTCTAAATGAGCAGTTCTTC. Its protein is CASSLSGVLNEQFF.

A few counts support this clonotype. The rearrangement joins TRBV5-1 to TRBJ2-7, with 7 bases lining up with TRBD1. The V gene end was trimmed by 5 bases and the J gene end by 0 bases; junction bases not matched to a gene: 8. Per the germline V gene, CDR1 is SGHRS and CDR2 is YFSETQ. CDR3 length equals 15 residues. The CDR3 spells CASSRDRASSYEQYF. The CDR3 DNA is TGCGCCAGCAGTCGAGACAGGGCGTCCTCCTACGAGCAGTACTTC.

The rearrangement links TRBV6-1 to TRBJ2-7; D remains unclear. V was shortened by 3 bases and J by 0 bases, with 12 bases between the two germline ends. This CDR3 comprises 15 residues. CDR1 is MNHNS and CDR2 is SASEGT in the germline V gene. CDR3 sequence: CASSDPQRSSYEQYF. For the CDR3, the DNA is TGTGCCAGCAGTGACCCCCAAAGGAGCTCCTACGAGCAGTACTTC.

This clonotype occurred a few times. The chain carries TRBV5-1 and TRBJ2-7; 8 bases agree with TRBD2. V was clipped by 2 bases and J by 0 bases; unmatched bases: 7. CDR1 and CDR2 (germline): SGHRS, YFSETQ. The CDR3 consists of 16 residues. The CDR3 reads CASSFGGGTSSYEQYF. The CDR3 DNA reads TGCGCCAGCAGCTTCGGCGGGGGGACGAGCTCCTACGAGCAGTACTTC.

J is TRBJ2-1 and V is TRBV7-6; TRBD2 agrees at 9 bases. Germline assignment: CDR1 SGHVS and CDR2 FNYEAQ. The CDR3 spans 14 residues. With 5 bases clipped from V and 4 bases from J, the junction kept 3 bases outside the gene matches. CDR3 protein: CASSRTSEYNEQFF. The CDR3 region has the DNA TGTGCCAGCAGCCGGACTAGCGAATACAATGAGCAGTTCTTC.

This clonotype was counted between two and nine times. The J gene is TRBJ2-5, the V gene TRBV20-1; D is unresolved. Germline V gene data show CDR1 as DFQATT and CDR2 as SNEGSKA (reference sequence). The CDR3 consists of 14 residues. V lost 0 bases and J lost 2, with 10 bases in between. The CDR3 coding sequence is TGCAGTGCTAGAGATCCCCGGATACAAGAGACCCAGTACTTC. As protein: CSARDPRIQETQYF.

Details on this clonotype: This clone may be a read error of a much larger clone one base away. The chain couples TRBV29-1 to TRBJ2-1, with D possibly matching TRBD2 (5 bases). The ends were cut back, 6 bases at V and 13 bases at J, with 28 bases in the middle. Germline V gives CDR1 SQVTM, CDR2 ANQGSEA. The CDR3 is 15 amino acids. CDR3 DNA sequence: TGCAGCGTAAACGCGGATCCACCTCGGGGTGAGACCCAGTTCTTC. Translated, it gives CSVNADPPRGETQFF.